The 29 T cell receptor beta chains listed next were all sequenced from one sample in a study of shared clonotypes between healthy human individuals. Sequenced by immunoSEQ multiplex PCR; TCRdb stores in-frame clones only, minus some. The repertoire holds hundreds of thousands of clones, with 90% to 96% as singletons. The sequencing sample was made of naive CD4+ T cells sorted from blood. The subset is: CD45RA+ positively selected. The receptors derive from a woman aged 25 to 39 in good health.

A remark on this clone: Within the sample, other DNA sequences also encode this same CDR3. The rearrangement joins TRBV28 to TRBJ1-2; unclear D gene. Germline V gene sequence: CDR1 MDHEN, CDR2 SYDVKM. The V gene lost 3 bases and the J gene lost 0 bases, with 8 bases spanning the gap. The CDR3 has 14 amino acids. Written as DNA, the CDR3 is TGTGCCAGCAGTTTGGGTCAGCCTAACTATGGCTACACCTTC. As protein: CASSLGQPNYGYTF.

The CDR3 nucleotides read TGCGCCAGCAGCTTGGGGACAGGGTCGGGCGAGCAGTACTTC. Its protein product is CASSLGTGSGEQYF. The chain recombines TRBV5-1 with TRBJ2-7; 8 nucleotides agree with TRBD1. Germline CDR1 SGHRS, CDR2 YFSETQ. V trimming: 0 bases; J trimming: 6 bases; junction bases outside the gene matches: 5. The CDR3 is 14 amino acids.

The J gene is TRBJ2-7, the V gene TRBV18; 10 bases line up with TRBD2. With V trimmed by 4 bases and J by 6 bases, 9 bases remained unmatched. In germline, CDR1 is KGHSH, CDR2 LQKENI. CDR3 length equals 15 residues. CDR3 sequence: CASSQVAGGFGEQYF. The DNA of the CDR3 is TGTGCCAGCTCACAGGTAGCGGGAGGTTTTGGCGAGCAGTACTTC.

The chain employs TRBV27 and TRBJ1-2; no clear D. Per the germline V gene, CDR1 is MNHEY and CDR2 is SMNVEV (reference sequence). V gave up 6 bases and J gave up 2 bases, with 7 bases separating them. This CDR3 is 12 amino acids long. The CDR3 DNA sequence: TGTGCCAGCAGCCTTCGCAACTATGGCTACACCTTC. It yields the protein CASSLRNYGYTF.

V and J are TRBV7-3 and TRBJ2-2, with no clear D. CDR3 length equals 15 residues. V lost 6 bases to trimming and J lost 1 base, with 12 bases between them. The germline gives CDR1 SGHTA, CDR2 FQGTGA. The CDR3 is CASRRRSENTGELFF. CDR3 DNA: TGTGCCAGCAGGCGGCGCAGTGAGAACACCGGGGAGCTGTTTTTT. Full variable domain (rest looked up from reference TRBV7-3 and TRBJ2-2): GAGVSQTPSNKVTEKGKYVELRCDPISGHTALYWYRQSLGQGPEFLIYFQGTGAADDSGLPNDRFFAVRPEGSVSTLKIQRTERGDSAVYLCASRRRSENTGELFFGEGSRLTVL.

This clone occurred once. CDR3: CASNFGTSVGIYEQYF. As DNA, the CDR3 is TGTGCCAGCAACTTCGGGACGTCGGTTGGGATCTACGAGCAGTACTTC. The genes are TRBV7-9 and TRBJ2-7; D might be TRBD1 or TRBD2, each matching 5 bases. V was cut by 7 bases and J by 3 bases, with 22 bases left in between. Looked up from germline, CDR1 is SEHNR and CDR2 is FQNEAQ (reference sequence). CDR3 size: 16 residues.

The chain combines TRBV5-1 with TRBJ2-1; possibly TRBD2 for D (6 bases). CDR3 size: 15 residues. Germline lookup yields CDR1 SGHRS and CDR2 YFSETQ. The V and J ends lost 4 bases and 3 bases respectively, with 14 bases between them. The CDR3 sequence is CASSQLSGNYNEQFF. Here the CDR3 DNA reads TGCGCCAGCAGCCAACTTAGCGGAAACTACAATGAGCAGTTCTTC.

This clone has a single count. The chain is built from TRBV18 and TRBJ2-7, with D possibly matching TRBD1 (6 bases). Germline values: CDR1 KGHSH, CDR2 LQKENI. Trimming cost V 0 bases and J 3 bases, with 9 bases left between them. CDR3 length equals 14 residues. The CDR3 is CASSPPGQIYEQYF. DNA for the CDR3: TGTGCCAGCTCACCACCAGGACAGATCTACGAGCAGTACTTC.

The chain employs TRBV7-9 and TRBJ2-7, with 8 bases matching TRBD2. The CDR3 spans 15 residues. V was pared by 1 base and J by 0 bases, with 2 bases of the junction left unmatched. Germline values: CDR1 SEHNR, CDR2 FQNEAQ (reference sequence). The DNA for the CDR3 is TGTGCCAGCAGCTTAGAAGGGACTAGCTCCTACGAGCAGTACTTC. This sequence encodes CASSLEGTSSYEQYF.

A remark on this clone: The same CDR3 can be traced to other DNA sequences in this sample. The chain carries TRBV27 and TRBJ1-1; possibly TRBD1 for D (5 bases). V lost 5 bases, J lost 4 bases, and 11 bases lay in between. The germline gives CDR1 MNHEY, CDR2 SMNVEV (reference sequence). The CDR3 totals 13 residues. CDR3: CASSPTGGTEAFF. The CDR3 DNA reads TGTGCCAGCAGTCCGACGGGGGGCACTGAAGCTTTCTTT.

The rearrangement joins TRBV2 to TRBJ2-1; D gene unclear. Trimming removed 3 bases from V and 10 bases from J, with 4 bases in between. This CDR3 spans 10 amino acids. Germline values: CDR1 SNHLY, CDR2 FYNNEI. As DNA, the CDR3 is TGTGCCAGCAGTGAGGCGGAGCAGTTCTTC. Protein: CASSEAEQFF.

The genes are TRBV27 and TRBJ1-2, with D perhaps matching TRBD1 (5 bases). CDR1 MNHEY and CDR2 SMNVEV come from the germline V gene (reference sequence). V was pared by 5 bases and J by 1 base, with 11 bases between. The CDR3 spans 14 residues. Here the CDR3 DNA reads TGTGCCAGCAGTAAAGACAGAGGTAACTATGGCTACACCTTC. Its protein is CASSKDRGNYGYTF.

The CDR3 loop is CASSYLGVGQHF. The CDR3 nucleotides are TGTGCCAGCAGTTACCTGGGGGTCGGCCAGCATTTT. The V call is TRBV6-5, the J call TRBJ1-5; D may be TRBD1 (5 bases). This CDR3 contains 12 residues. V shed 2 bases and J shed 12 bases, with 11 bases lying between them. Per the germline V gene, CDR1 is MNHEY and CDR2 is SVGAGI.

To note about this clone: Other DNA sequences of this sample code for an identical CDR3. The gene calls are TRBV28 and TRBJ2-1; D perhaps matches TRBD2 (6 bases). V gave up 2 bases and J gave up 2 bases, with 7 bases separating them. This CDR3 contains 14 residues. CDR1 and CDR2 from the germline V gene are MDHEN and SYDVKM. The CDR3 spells CASSLTGAYNEQFF. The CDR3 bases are TGTGCCAGCAGTTTAACGGGAGCCTACAATGAGCAGTTCTTC.

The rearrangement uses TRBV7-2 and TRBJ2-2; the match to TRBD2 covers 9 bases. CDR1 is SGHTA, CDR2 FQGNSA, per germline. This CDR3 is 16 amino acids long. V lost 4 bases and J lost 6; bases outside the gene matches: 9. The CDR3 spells CASSSSGMLAAGELFF. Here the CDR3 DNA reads TGTGCCAGCAGCTCTAGCGGGATGTTAGCTGCCGGGGAGCTGTTTTTT.

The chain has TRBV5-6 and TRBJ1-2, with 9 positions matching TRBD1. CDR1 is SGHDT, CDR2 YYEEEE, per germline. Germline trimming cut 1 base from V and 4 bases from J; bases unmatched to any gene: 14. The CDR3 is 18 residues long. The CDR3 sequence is CASSLSGTGMLSTYGYTF. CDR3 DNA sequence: TGTGCCAGCAGCTTGAGCGGGACAGGGATGCTGTCTACCTATGGCTACACCTTC.

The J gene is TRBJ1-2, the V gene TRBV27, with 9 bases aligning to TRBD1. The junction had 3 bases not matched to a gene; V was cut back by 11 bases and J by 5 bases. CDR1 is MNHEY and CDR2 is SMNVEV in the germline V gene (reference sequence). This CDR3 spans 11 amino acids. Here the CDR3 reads CAVGQGYGYTF. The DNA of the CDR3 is TGTGCCGTCGGACAGGGGTATGGCTACACCTTC.

CDR3 amino acids: CASSLDRPIGQFF. The CDR3 coding sequence is TGCGCCAGCAGTTTGGACCGACCCATAGGGCAGTTCTTC. This sequence joins TRBV10-2 and TRBJ2-1; D is ambiguous. Trimming took 5 bases from V and 12 from J, leaving 17 bases between them. Per the germline V gene, CDR1 is WSHSY and CDR2 is SAAADI. The CDR3 is 13 amino acids.

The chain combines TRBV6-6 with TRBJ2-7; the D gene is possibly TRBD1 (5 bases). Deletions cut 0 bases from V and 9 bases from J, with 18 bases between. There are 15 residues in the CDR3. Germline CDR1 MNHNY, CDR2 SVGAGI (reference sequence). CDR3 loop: CASSYSVGARWGQYF. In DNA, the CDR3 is TGTGCCAGCAGTTACTCGGTAGGGGCCAGGTGGGGGCAGTACTTC.

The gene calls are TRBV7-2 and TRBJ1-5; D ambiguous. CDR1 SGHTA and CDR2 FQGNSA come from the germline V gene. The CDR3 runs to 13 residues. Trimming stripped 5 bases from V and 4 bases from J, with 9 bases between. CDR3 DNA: TGTGCCAGCAGCCCCCATTGGAATCAGCCCCAGCATTTT. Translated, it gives CASSPHWNQPQHF.

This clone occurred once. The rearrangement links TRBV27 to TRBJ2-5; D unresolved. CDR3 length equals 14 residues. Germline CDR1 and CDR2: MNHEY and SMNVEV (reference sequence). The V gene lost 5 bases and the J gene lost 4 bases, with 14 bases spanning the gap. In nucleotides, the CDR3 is TGTGCCAGCAGTAGGGAAGGGCACAGAGAGACCCAGTACTTC. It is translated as CASSREGHRETQYF.

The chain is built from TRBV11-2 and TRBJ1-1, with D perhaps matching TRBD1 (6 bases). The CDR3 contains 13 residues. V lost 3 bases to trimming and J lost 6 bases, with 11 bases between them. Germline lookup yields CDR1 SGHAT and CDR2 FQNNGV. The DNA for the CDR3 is TGTGCCAGCAGCTTTACAGGGAGGGCTGAAGCTTTCTTT. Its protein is CASSFTGRAEAFF.

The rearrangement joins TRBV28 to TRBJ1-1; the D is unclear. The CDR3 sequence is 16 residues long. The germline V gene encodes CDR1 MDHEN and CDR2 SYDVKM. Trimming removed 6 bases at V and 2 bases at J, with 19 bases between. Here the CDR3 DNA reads TGTGCCAGCAGCTCAATCTCGAGGACGATTAACACTGAAGCTTTCTTT. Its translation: CASSSISRTINTEAFF. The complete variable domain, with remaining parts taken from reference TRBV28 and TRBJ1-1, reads DVKVTQSSRYLVKRTGEKVFLECVQDMDHENMFWYRQDPGLGLRLIYFSYDVKMKEKGDIPEGYSVSREKKERFSLILESASTNQTSMYLCASSSISRTINTEAFFGQGTRLTVV.

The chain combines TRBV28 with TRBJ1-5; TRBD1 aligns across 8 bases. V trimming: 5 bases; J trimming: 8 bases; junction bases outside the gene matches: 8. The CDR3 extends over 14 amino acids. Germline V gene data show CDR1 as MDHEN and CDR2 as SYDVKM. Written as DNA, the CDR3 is TGTGCCAGCAGTACAGGGGGAGGAAAGAAGCCCCAGCATTTT. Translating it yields CASSTGGGKKPQHF.

CDR3 bases: TGCAGCGTGGCCGGACGGGGCAATCAGCCCCAGCATTTT. The encoded protein is CSVAGRGNQPQHF. V and J are TRBV29-1 and TRBJ1-5; the D is unclear. The CDR3 contains 13 residues. V lost 6 bases to trimming and J lost 2 bases, with 11 bases between them. Germline assignment: CDR1 SQVTM and CDR2 ANQGSEA.

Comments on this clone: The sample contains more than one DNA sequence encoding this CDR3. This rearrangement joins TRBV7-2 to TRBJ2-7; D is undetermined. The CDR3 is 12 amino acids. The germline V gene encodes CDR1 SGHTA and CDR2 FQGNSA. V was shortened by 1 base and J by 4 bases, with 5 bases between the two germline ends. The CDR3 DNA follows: TGTGCCAGCAGCTTAGTAGGGTACGAGCAGTACTTC. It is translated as CASSLVGYEQYF.

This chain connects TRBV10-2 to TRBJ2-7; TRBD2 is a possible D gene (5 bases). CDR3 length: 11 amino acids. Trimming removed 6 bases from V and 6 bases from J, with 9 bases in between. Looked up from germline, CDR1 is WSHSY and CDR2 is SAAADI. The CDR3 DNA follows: TGCGCCAGCAGGACGAGCGGCGAGCAGTACTTC. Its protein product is CASRTSGEQYF.

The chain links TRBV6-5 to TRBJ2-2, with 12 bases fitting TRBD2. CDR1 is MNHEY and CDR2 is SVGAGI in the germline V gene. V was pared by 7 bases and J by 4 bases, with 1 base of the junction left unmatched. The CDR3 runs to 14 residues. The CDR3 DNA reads TGTGCCAGCATGGGACTAGCGGGCACCGGGGAGCTGTTTTTT. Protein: CASMGLAGTGELFF.

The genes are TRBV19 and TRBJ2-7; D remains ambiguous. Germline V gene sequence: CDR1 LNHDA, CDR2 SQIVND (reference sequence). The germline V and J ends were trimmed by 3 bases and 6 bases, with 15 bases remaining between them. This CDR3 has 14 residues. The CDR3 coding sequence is TGTGCCAGTAGTATCCGTTCGGGTTTCGGCGAGCAGTACTTC. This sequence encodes CASSIRSGFGEQYF.